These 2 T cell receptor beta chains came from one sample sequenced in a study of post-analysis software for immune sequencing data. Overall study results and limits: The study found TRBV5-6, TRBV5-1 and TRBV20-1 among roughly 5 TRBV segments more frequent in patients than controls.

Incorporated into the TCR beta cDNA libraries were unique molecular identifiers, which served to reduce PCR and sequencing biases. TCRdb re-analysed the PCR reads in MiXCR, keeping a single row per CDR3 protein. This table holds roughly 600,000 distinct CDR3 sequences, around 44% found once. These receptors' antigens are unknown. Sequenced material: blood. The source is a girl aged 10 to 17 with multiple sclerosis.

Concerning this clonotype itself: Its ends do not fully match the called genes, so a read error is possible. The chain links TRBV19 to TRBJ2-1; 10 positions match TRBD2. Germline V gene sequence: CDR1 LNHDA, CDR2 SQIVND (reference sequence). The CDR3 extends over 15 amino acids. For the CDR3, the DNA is TGTGCCAGGAGTATAACTAGCGGGGACTACAATGAGCAGTTCTTC. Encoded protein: CARSITSGDYNEQFF.

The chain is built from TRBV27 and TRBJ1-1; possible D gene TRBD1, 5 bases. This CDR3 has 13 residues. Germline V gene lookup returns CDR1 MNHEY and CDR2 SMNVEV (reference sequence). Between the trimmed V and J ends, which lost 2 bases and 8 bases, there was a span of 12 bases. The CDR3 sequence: CASSLIQRGEAFF. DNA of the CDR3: TGTGCCAGCAGTTTAATTCAACGGGGGGAAGCTTTCTTT.